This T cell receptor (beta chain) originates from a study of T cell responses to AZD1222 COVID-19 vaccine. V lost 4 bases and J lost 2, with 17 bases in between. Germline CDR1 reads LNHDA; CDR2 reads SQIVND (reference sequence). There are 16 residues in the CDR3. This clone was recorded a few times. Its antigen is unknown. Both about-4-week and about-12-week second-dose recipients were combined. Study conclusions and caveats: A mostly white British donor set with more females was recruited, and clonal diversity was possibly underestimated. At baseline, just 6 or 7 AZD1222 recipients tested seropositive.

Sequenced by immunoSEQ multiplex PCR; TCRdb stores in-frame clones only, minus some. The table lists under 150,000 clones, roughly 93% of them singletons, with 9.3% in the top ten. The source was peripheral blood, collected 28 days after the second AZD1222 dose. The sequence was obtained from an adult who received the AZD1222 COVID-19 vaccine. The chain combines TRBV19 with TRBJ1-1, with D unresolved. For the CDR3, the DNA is TGTGCCAGTAGTAGTACGCCATTCGGGGTAAACACTGAAGCTTTCTTT. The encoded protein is CASSSTPFGVNTEAFF. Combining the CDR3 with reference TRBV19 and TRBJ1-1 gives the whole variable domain DGGITQSPKYLFRKEGQNVTLSCEQNLNHDAMYWYRQDPGQGLRLIYYSQIVNDFQKGDIAEGYSVSREKKESFPLTVTSAQKNPTAFYLCASSSTPFGVNTEAFFGQGTRLTVV.